This entry describes one TCR beta chain. Its target is not known. Primers: 60 Vbeta forward and 13 Jbeta reverse. TCRdb keeps only in-frame clones here, not all; method: immunoSEQ multiplex PCR. Of under 120,000 clones in the sample, around 62% were seen once. Germline lookup yields CDR1 SGHNT and CDR2 YYREEE (reference sequence). This CDR3 has 14 amino acids. Trimming stripped 2 bases from V and 3 bases from J, with 9 bases between. This entry comes from a study of cytomegalovirus exposure and HLA in healthy donors. Study-wide results and caveats: Follow-up analysis seemed to connect common viral pathogens with several of the most significant clusters identified.

Sequencing used PBMCs. The V and J genes are TRBV5-4 and TRBJ2-1, with a weak D call TRBD1 (6 bases). This clonotype originated in a man between 25 and 39 years old in good health and CMV-seropositive. In nucleotides, the CDR3 is TGTGCCAGCAGCTTATCAGGGGACTACAATGAGCAGTTCTTC. It specifies CASSLSGDYNEQFF.